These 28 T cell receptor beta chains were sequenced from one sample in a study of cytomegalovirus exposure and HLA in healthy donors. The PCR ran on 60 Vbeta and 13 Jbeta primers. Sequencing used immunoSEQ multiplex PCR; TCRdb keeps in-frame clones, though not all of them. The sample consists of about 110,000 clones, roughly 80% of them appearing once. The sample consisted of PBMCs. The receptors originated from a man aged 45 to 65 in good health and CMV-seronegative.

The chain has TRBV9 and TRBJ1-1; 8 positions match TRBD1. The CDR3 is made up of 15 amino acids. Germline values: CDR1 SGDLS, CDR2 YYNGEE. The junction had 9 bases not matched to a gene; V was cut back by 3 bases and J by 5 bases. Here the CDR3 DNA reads TGTGCCAGCAGCGCTTTCCGGACAGGGTATACTGAAGCTTTCTTT. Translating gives CASSAFRTGYTEAFF.

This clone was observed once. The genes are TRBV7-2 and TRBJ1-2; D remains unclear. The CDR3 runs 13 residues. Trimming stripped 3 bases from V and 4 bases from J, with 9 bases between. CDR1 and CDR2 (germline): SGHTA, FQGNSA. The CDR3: CASSLEGLYGYTF. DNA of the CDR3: TGTGCCAGCAGCTTGGAGGGCCTCTATGGCTACACCTTC.

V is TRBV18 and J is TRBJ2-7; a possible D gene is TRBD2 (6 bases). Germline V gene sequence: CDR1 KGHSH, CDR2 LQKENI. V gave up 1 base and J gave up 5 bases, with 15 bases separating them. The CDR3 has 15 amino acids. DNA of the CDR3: TGTGCCAGCTCACCACGGACCGGGGGAACAGACGAGCAGTACTTC. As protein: CASSPRTGGTDEQYF.

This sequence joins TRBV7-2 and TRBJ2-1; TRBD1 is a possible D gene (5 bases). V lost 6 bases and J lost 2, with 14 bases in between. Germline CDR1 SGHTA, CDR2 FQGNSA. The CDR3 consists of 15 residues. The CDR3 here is CASRGLGPTYNEQFF. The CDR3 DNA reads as TGTGCCAGCAGGGGCTTGGGGCCCACCTACAATGAGCAGTTCTTC.

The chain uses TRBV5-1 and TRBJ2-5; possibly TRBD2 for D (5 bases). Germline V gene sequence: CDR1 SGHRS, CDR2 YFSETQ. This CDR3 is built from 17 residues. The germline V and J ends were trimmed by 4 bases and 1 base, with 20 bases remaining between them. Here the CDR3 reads CASSTTISEAGQETQYF. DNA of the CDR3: TGCGCCAGCAGCACCACCATCTCCGAGGCGGGCCAAGAGACCCAGTACTTC. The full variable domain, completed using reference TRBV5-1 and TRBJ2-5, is KAGVTQTPRYLIKTRGQQVTLSCSPISGHRSVSWYQQTPGQGLQFLFEYFSETQRNKGNFPGRFSGRQFSNSRSEMNVSTLELGDSALYLCASSTTISEAGQETQYFGPGTRLLVL.

CDR3 loop: CASSLAGRFNEKLFF. CDR3 in DNA: TGTGCCAGCAGTTTGGCGGGACGGTTCAATGAAAAACTGTTTTTT. The V gene is TRBV27, the J gene TRBJ1-4, with a weak D call TRBD1 (5 bases). V was trimmed by 3 bases and J by 5 bases, leaving 13 bases between them. Germline V gene lookup returns CDR1 MNHEY and CDR2 SMNVEV (reference sequence). This CDR3 spans 15 amino acids.

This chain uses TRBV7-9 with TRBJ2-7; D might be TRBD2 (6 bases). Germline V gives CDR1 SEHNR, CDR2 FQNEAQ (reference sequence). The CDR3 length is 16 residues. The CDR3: CSSSLGLGGTKYEQYV. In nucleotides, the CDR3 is TGTTCCAGCAGCTTGGGACTCGGAGGGACGAAGTACGAGCAGTACGTC.

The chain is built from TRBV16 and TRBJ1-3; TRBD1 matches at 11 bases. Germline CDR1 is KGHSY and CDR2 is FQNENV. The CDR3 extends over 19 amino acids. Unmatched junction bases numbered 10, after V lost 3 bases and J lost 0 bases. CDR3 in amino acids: CASSHRDRGLTNSGNTIYF. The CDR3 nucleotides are TGTGCCAGCAGCCACCGGGACAGGGGGTTAACAAACTCTGGAAACACCATATATTTT.

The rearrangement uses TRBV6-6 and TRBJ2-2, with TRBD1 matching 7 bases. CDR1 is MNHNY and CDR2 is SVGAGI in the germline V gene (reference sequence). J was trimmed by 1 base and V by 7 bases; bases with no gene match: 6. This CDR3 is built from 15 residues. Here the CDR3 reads CASTSAGGNTGELFF. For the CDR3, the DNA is TGTGCCAGCACCTCGGCAGGGGGGAACACCGGGGAGCTGTTTTTT.

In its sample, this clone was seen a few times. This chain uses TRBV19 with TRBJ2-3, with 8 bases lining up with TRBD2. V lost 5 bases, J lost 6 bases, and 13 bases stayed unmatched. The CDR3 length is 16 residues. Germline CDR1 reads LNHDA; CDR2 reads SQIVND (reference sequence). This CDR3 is CASSDVSSGLRDTQYF. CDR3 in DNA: TGTGCCAGTAGTGATGTGTCTAGCGGGCTTCGGGATACGCAGTATTTT.

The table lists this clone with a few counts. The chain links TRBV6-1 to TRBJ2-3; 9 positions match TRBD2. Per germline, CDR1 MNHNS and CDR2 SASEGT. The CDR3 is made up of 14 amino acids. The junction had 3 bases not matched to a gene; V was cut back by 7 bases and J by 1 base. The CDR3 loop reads CASIGGGGTDTQYF. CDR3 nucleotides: TGTGCCAGCATCGGCGGGGGGGGCACAGATACGCAGTATTTT.

CDR3 loop: CASCLTVSGNTIYF. In DNA, the CDR3 is TGTGCCAGCTGCCTAACGGTCTCTGGAAACACCATATATTTT. V and J are TRBV6-5 and TRBJ1-3; D gene ambiguous. V gave up 8 bases and J gave up 0 bases, with 11 bases separating them. CDR1 is MNHEY, CDR2 SVGAGI, per germline. The CDR3 sequence is 14 residues long.

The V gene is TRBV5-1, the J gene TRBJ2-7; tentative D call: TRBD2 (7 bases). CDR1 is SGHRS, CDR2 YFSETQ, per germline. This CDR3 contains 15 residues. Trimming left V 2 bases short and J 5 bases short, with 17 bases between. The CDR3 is CASSFKGGEEDEQYF. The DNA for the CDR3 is TGCGCCAGCAGCTTCAAAGGGGGGGAGGAAGACGAGCAGTACTTC.

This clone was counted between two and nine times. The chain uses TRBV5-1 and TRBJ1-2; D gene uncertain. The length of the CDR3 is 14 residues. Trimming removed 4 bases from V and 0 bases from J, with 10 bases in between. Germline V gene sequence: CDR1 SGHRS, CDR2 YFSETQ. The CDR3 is CASSPESANYGYTF. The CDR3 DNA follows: TGCGCCAGCAGCCCGGAGTCCGCTAACTATGGCTACACCTTC.

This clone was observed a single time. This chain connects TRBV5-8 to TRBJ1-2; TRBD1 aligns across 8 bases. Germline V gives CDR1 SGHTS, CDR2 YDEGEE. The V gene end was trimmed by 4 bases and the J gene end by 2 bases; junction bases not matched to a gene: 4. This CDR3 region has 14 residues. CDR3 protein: CASSPGQGNYGYTF. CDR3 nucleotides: TGTGCCAGCAGCCCAGGACAGGGAAACTATGGCTACACCTTC.

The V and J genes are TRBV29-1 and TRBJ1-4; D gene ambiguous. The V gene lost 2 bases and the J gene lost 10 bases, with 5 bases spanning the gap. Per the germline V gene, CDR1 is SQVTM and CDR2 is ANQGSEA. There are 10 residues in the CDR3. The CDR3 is CSVEFGKLFF. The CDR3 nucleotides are TGCAGCGTTGAATTCGGAAAACTGTTTTTT.

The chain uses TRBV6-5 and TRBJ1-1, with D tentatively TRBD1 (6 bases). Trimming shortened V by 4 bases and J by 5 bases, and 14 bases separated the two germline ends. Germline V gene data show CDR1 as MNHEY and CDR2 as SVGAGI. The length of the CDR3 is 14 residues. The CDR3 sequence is CASSSITGRTEAFF. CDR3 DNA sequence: TGTGCCAGCAGTTCCATTACAGGGCGAACTGAAGCTTTCTTT.

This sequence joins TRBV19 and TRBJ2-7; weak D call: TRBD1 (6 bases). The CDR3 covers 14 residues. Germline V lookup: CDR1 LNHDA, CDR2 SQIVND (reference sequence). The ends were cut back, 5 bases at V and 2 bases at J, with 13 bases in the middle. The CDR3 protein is CASSGQISAYEQYF. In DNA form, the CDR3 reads TGTGCCAGTAGTGGACAGATTTCAGCCTACGAGCAGTACTTC.

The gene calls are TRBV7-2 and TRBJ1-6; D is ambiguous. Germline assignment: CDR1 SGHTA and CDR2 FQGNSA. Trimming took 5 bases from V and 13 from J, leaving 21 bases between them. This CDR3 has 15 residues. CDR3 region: CASSPGLNPNWPLHF. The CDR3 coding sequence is TGTGCCAGCAGCCCCGGTCTAAACCCCAATTGGCCCCTCCACTTT.

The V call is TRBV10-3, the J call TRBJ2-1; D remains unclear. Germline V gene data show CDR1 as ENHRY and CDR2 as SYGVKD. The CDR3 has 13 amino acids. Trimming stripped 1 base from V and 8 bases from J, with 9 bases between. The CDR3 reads CAISEYEADEQFF. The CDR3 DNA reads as TGTGCCATCAGTGAGTACGAGGCGGATGAGCAGTTCTTC.

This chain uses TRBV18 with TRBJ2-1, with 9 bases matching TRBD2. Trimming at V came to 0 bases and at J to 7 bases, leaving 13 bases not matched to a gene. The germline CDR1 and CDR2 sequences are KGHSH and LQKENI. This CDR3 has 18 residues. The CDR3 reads CASSPPSGGPFLGNEQFF. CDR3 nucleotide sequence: TGTGCCAGCTCACCACCGAGCGGGGGGCCCTTCTTGGGGAATGAGCAGTTCTTC.

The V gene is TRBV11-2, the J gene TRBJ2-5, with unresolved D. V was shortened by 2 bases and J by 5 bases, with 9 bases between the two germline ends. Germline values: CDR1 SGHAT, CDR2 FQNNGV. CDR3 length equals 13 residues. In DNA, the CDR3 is TGTGCCAGCAGCTTACCAGGTCGGGAGACCCAGTACTTC. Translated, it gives CASSLPGRETQYF.

CDR3 residues: CASSLGDDSNTEAFF. The CDR3 DNA reads TGTGCCAGCAGCTTAGGCGACGACTCGAACACTGAAGCTTTCTTT. V gene TRBV7-8 combines with J gene TRBJ1-1; no clear D. The CDR3 spans 15 residues. Looked up from germline, CDR1 is SGHVS and CDR2 is FQNEAQ. Trimming shortened V by 1 base and J by 1 base, and 10 bases separated the two germline ends.

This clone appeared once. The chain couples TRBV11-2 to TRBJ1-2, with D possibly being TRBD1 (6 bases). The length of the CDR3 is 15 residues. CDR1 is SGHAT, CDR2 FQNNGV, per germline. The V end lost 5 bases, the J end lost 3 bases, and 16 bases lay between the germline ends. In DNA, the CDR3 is TGTGCCAGCAGCCAAAGACAGGCAACTCACTATGGCTACACCTTC. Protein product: CASSQRQATHYGYTF.

The CDR3 DNA follows: TGTGCCAGCAGCTTGGCGACAGGAGGTATCTCTTCACCCCTCCACTTT. It is translated as CASSLATGGISSPLHF. This sequence joins TRBV5-5 and TRBJ1-6; perhaps TRBD1 as D (6 bases). The CDR3 is made up of 16 amino acids. The germline V and J ends were trimmed by 0 bases and 9 bases, with 16 bases remaining between them. Germline CDR1 and CDR2: SGHKS and YYEKEE (reference sequence). The whole variable domain, remainder taken from reference TRBV5-5 and TRBJ1-6, is DAGVTQSPTHLIKTRGQQVTLRCSPISGHKSVSWYQQVLGQGPQFIFQYYEKEERGRGNFPDRFSARQFPNYSSELNVNALLLGDSALYLCASSLATGGISSPLHFGNGTRLTVT.

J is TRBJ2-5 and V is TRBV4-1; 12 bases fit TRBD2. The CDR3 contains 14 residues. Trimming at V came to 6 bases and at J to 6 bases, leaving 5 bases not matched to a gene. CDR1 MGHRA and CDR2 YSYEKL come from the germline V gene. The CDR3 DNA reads TGCGCCAGCAGTCAGCTAGCGGGGGGGCAGACCCAGTACTTC. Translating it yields CASSQLAGGQTQYF.

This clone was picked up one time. The CDR3 loop reads CASSSSGQVSYEQYF. In nucleotides, the CDR3 is TGTGCCAGCAGCTCCTCCGGACAGGTTTCCTACGAGCAGTACTTC. The rearrangement uses TRBV5-4 and TRBJ2-7; 7 bases fit TRBD1. V trimming: 3 bases; J trimming: 1 base; junction bases outside the gene matches: 7. The CDR3 runs 15 residues. Germline assignment: CDR1 SGHNT and CDR2 YYREEE (reference sequence).

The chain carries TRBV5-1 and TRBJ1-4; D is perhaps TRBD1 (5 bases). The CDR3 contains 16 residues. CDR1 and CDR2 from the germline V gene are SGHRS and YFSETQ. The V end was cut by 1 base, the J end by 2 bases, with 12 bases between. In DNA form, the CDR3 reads TGCGCCAGCAGCTTGAGTGGGGCCCGGACTAATGAAAAACTGTTTTTT. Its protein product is CASSLSGARTNEKLFF.